The 26 T cell receptor beta chains reported below all come from one sample, sequenced in a study of T cells after posttransplantation cyclophosphamide. This table comes from immunoSEQ multiplex PCR, and its TCRdb copy is limited to in-frame clones, with some not included. The repertoire includes 6,900 or so clones, around 92% of them detected once, and less than 15% sits in the top ten. Cyclophosphamide on days +3 and +4 followed busulfan-fludarabine conditioning and a marrow graft. The specimen comprised PBMCs, sampled 1404 days after allogeneic stem cell transplant with posttransplant cyclophosphamide. All receptors come from a female patient in her forties or fifties who received an allogeneic stem cell transplant from a related donor, was CMV-positive, and had no GVHD. The T cells may partly be graft donor cells.

This chain's CDR3 is CASSLGGGGGAHIQYF. For the CDR3, the DNA is TGTGCCAGCAGCTTAGGGGGAGGCGGGGGGGCCCACATTCAGTACTTC. This sequence joins TRBV7-2 and TRBJ2-4, with 9 bases identical to TRBD2. CDR1 and CDR2 (germline): SGHTA, FQGNSA. Germline trimming cut 1 base from V and 8 bases from J; bases unmatched to any gene: 9. CDR3 length equals 16 residues.

V usage is TRBV4-3 and J usage is TRBJ2-2; D perhaps matches TRBD1 (5 bases). This CDR3 contains 16 residues. From germline, CDR1 is LGHNA and CDR2 YSLEER. Trimming removed 1 base at V and 0 bases at J, with 9 bases between. CDR3 region: CASSQGAGPNTGELFF. The CDR3 nucleotides read TGCGCCAGCAGCCAAGGGGCAGGGCCGAACACCGGGGAGCTGTTTTTT.

This clone was seen only once. In DNA, the CDR3 is TGTGCCAGCACTCCCGGCAGGGGGCCGTATGAGCAGTTCTTC. This translates into CASTPGRGPYEQFF. V gene TRBV28 combines with J gene TRBJ2-1; 8 positions agree with TRBD1. CDR3 length: 14 amino acids. The J segment lost 8 bases and the V segment lost 7 bases, leaving 10 bases of the junction unmatched. Germline loops: CDR1 MDHEN, CDR2 SYDVKM.

The rearrangement uses TRBV7-2 and TRBJ2-1; 13 bases are a match to TRBD2. V shed 3 bases, J shed 9 bases, and the junction held 5 bases outside the gene matches. Germline V CDR1 and CDR2: SGHTA, FQGNSA. This CDR3 is built from 15 residues. In DNA form, the CDR3 reads TGTGCCAGCAGCTTGGGCGGACTAGCGGGAGTTGAGCAGTTCTTC. It yields the protein CASSLGGLAGVEQFF.

This clone was seen a handful of times. The V gene is TRBV7-2, the J gene TRBJ1-2; no clear D gene. The CDR3 length is 14 residues. Germline V lookup: CDR1 SGHTA, CDR2 FQGNSA. Trimming shortened V by 3 bases and J by 3 bases, and 11 bases separated the two germline ends. The DNA for the CDR3 is TGTGCCAGCAGCTTTAGCCGATACTACTATGGCTACACCTTC. Protein: CASSFSRYYYGYTF. Full variable domain (missing parts from reference TRBV7-2 and TRBJ1-2): GAGVSQSPSNKVTEKGKDVELRCDPISGHTALYWYRQSLGQGLEFLIYFQGNSAPDKSGLPSDRFSAERTGGSVSTLTIQRTQQEDSAVYLCASSFSRYYYGYTFGSGTRLTVV.

V is TRBV5-1 and J is TRBJ2-3, with D possibly TRBD2 on 6 matching bases. This CDR3 has 15 amino acids. Germline V gene sequence: CDR1 SGHRS, CDR2 YFSETQ. V was pared by 5 bases and J by 1 base, with 14 bases between. The CDR3 DNA sequence: TGCGCCAGCAGTCAGCGGGCGGGGCGCACAGATACGCAGTATTTT. Amino acids: CASSQRAGRTDTQYF.

The J gene is TRBJ2-3, the V gene TRBV6-5; 10 nucleotides agree with TRBD1. Trimming took 7 bases from V and 1 from J; bases not matched to a gene: 2. This CDR3 contains 14 residues. CDR1 MNHEY and CDR2 SVGAGI come from the germline V gene. CDR3: CASKDRGGTDTQYF. Here the CDR3 DNA reads TGTGCCAGCAAGGACAGGGGGGGCACAGATACGCAGTATTTT.

This sequence joins TRBV9 and TRBJ1-1, with 10 bases fitting TRBD1. Germline CDR1 and CDR2: SGDLS and YYNGEE. There are 15 residues in the CDR3. Germline trimming cut 3 bases from V and 4 bases from J; bases unmatched to any gene: 6. Written as DNA, the CDR3 is TGTGCCAGCAGCGCCGGGACAGGGGCGATCACTGAAGCTTTCTTT. Translation gives CASSAGTGAITEAFF.

V usage is TRBV6-1 and J usage is TRBJ2-7; D is perhaps TRBD2 (5 bases). With 4 bases removed from V and 6 bases from J, the gap between germline ends came to 13 bases. CDR1 and CDR2 from the germline V gene are MNHNS and SASEGT. This CDR3 contains 13 residues. The DNA of the CDR3 is TGTGCCAGCAGTGGCCGGGATAAGGGCGAGCAGTACTTC. Translating it yields CASSGRDKGEQYF.

This clone was seen a single time. This chain uses TRBV29-1 with TRBJ1-5; the match to TRBD1 covers 11 bases. Germline CDR1 is SQVTM and CDR2 is ANQGSEA. The CDR3 covers 14 residues. The V gene end was trimmed by 6 bases and the J gene end by 3 bases; junction bases not matched to a gene: 4. The CDR3 sequence: CSVGQGVPNQPQHF. Written as DNA, the CDR3 is TGCAGCGTGGGACAGGGGGTCCCCAATCAGCCCCAGCATTTT.

The chain joins TRBV5-1 to TRBJ2-5, with a tentative D call TRBD1 (5 bases). There are 11 residues in the CDR3. The V end was cut by 6 bases, the J end by 3 bases, with 6 bases between. Germline CDR1 reads SGHRS; CDR2 reads YFSETQ. The CDR3 region is CASMTEETQYF. For the CDR3, the DNA is TGCGCCAGCATGACAGAAGAGACCCAGTACTTC.

The chain employs TRBV6-1 and TRBJ1-3, with 7 bases matching TRBD1. Germline CDR1 and CDR2: MNHNS and SASEGT. V lost 4 bases to trimming and J lost 4 bases; unmatched junction nucleotides: 4. This CDR3 region has 14 residues. The DNA of the CDR3 is TGTGCCAGCAGTGTGGGACAGTCCGGAAACACCATATATTTT. Protein sequence: CASSVGQSGNTIYF.

The genes are TRBV18 and TRBJ2-7, with D possibly matching TRBD1 (6 bases). Trimming cost V 5 bases and J 2 bases, with 25 bases left between them. This CDR3 region has 18 residues. CDR1 and CDR2 from the germline V gene are KGHSH and LQKENI. CDR3 in DNA: TGTGCCAGCTCATCCAATGAGGGGGACCCAATCAATCCCTACGAGCAGTACTTC. It specifies CASSSNEGDPINPYEQYF.

The genes are TRBV11-1 and TRBJ2-5; D is possibly TRBD2 (6 bases). The CDR3 runs 15 residues. Germline lookup yields CDR1 SGHAT and CDR2 FQDESV (reference sequence). V was cut by 5 bases and J by 5 bases, with 18 bases left in between. In nucleotides, the CDR3 is TGTGCCAGCAGCCTGATGACCACCCGGGGGGAGACCCAGTACTTC. This translates into CASSLMTTRGETQYF. Variable domain in full (rest from reference TRBV11-1 and TRBJ2-5): EAEVAQSPRYKITEKSQAVAFWCDPISGHATLYWYRQILGQGPELLVQFQDESVVDDSQLPKDRFSAERLKGVDSTLKIQPAELGDSAMYLCASSLMTTRGETQYFGPGTRLLVL.

The J gene is TRBJ1-4, the V gene TRBV6-5, with 9 bases aligning to TRBD1. V trimming: 0 bases; J trimming: 8 bases; junction bases outside the gene matches: 7. The CDR3 has 16 amino acids. Germline V gene sequence: CDR1 MNHEY, CDR2 SVGAGI. The CDR3 sequence: CASSYSRDRVGEKLFF. Here the CDR3 DNA reads TGTGCCAGCAGTTACTCGCGGGACAGGGTTGGAGAAAAACTGTTTTTT.

About this clone itself: The same CDR3 is also encoded by other DNA sequences in this sample. The chain recombines TRBV27 with TRBJ2-7, with D possibly being TRBD2 (6 bases). This CDR3 is 12 amino acids long. Germline V gives CDR1 MNHEY, CDR2 SMNVEV (reference sequence). V lost 5 bases, J lost 4 bases, and 9 bases lay in between. The CDR3 is CASSLGGYEQYF. The CDR3, as DNA: TGTGCCAGCAGTCTGGGAGGTTACGAGCAGTACTTC.

This clone appeared a few times. CDR3 nucleotide sequence: TGTGCCAGTAGTATGGGTCTGTCTGGCGGATACTACGAGCAGTACTTC. It specifies CASSMGLSGGYYEQYF. The J gene is TRBJ2-7, the V gene TRBV19; D unclear. V was trimmed by 3 bases and J by 3 bases, leaving 18 bases between them. The CDR3 is 16 residues long. Germline V gives CDR1 LNHDA, CDR2 SQIVND (reference sequence).

This sequence joins TRBV9 and TRBJ2-3, with D maybe TRBD2 (6 bases). Germline-derived CDR1 and CDR2 are SGDLS and YYNGEE. The length of the CDR3 is 15 residues. With 4 bases removed from V and 6 bases from J, the gap between germline ends came to 18 bases. The CDR3 reads CASSPLGGNPDTQYF. The CDR3 nucleotides read TGTGCCAGCAGCCCTCTTGGGGGGAATCCCGATACGCAGTATTTT.

V gene TRBV5-1 combines with J gene TRBJ2-3, with TRBD2 identical over 9 bases. V lost 1 base to trimming and J lost 2 bases; unmatched junction nucleotides: 2. The CDR3 totals 15 residues. CDR1 is SGHRS, CDR2 YFSETQ, per germline. CDR3 sequence (DNA): TGCGCCAGCAGCTTGACTAGCGGGTACACAGATACGCAGTATTTT. It translates to CASSLTSGYTDTQYF.

The CDR3 DNA reads TGTGCCAGCACGGGACTAGCGGGAGACCACCTTTACAATGAGCAGTTCTTC. As protein: CASTGLAGDHLYNEQFF. The rearrangement links TRBV27 to TRBJ2-1, with 14 nucleotides matching TRBD2. Unmatched junction bases numbered 9, after V lost 7 bases and J lost 4 bases. The CDR3 runs to 17 residues. From germline, CDR1 is MNHEY and CDR2 SMNVEV (reference sequence).

CDR3 nucleotide sequence: TGTGCCAGCAGCGTACTCCCCACAGGGGTAGTACCCGAAAAACTGTTTTTT. It codes for CASSVLPTGVVPEKLFF. The chain recombines TRBV9 with TRBJ1-4; 7 bases fit TRBD1. Trimming cost V 1 base and J 8 bases; bases outside gene matches: 14. Germline loops: CDR1 SGDLS, CDR2 YYNGEE. The CDR3 is 17 amino acids.

This chain connects TRBV6-6 to TRBJ2-5; 7 nucleotides match TRBD2. Germline V CDR1 and CDR2: MNHNY, SVGAGI (reference sequence). This CDR3 is built from 14 residues. J lost 1 base, V lost 5 bases, and 4 bases had no gene match. The CDR3 spells CASSKRDGQETQYF. For the CDR3, the DNA is TGTGCCAGCAGTAAGCGGGACGGCCAAGAGACCCAGTACTTC.

The sample holds one count of this clone. The chain couples TRBV7-9 to TRBJ2-3, with D possibly matching TRBD1 (5 bases). The CDR3 extends over 15 amino acids. V was cut by 4 bases and J by 0 bases, with 11 bases left in between. From germline, CDR1 is SEHNR and CDR2 FQNEAQ (reference sequence). CDR3 sequence (DNA): TGTGCCAGCAGCTCGTCAGGGATCAGCACAGATACGCAGTATTTT. Amino acids: CASSSSGISTDTQYF.

The chain couples TRBV7-9 to TRBJ1-2; TRBD1 might be the D (5 bases). This CDR3 spans 14 amino acids. Germline CDR1 SEHNR, CDR2 FQNEAQ (reference sequence). V lost 7 bases, J lost 4 bases, and 16 bases lay in between. The CDR3: CASNALRGFYGYTF. The CDR3 coding sequence is TGTGCCAGCAATGCTTTGCGGGGCTTCTATGGCTACACCTTC.

The V call is TRBV28, the J call TRBJ1-2, with 9 bases matching TRBD1. Trimming took 4 bases from V and 3 from J; bases not matched to a gene: 9. Germline values: CDR1 MDHEN, CDR2 SYDVKM. The CDR3 sequence is 16 residues long. The CDR3 DNA sequence: TGTGCCAGCAGTTCCCCGGGACAGGGATTAGACTATGGCTACACCTTC. This gives the protein CASSSPGQGLDYGYTF.

The rearrangement joins TRBV6-8 to TRBJ2-7; no definite D call. Trimming removed 0 bases from V and 0 bases from J, with 15 bases in between. The length of the CDR3 is 17 residues. Per the germline V gene, CDR1 is MNHGY and CDR2 is SAAAGT. The CDR3 nucleotides read TGTGCCAGCAGTTACTCGAGTCGTGCGAGGCACTCCTACGAGCAGTACTTC. It codes for CASSYSSRARHSYEQYF.